The 5 T cell receptor beta chains presented below share a single source sample, sequenced in a study of read filtering for tumor transcriptome and immune sequencing. This library used roughly 430 ng RNA and molecular barcoded adaptors spanning alpha/delta and beta/gamma chains. TCRdb re-called the reads through MiXCR, storing one row per CDR3 protein. The table includes about 58,000 distinct CDR3 sequences, 12% detected once. Sequenced: a population of CD138-negative cells sorted from bone marrow. These receptors came from a donor at least 40 years old with multiple myeloma.

This clonotype was observed many times. The V call is TRBV5-1, the J call TRBJ2-1; 8 bases line up with TRBD2. Germline CDR1 is SGHRS and CDR2 is YFSETQ. CDR3 length: 14 amino acids. V was pared by 4 bases and J by 4 bases, with 4 bases of the junction left unmatched. The CDR3 reads CASSTGLVYNEQFF. DNA for the CDR3: TGCGCCAGCAGCACGGGACTAGTGTACAATGAGCAGTTCTTC.

This clonotype was found many times. DNA of the CDR3: TGTGCCAGCAGTTTAATATCGAGGGGGAATACGCAGTATTTT. It specifies CASSLISRGNTQYF. The chain links TRBV28 to TRBJ2-3, with D maybe TRBD1 (6 bases). The CDR3 runs 14 residues. The germline V gene has CDR1 MDHEN and CDR2 SYDVKM. Trimming stripped 2 bases from V and 7 bases from J, with 13 bases between. Combining the CDR3 with reference TRBV28 and TRBJ2-3 gives the whole variable domain DVKVTQSSRYLVKRTGEKVFLECVQDMDHENMFWYRQDPGLGLRLIYFSYDVKMKEKGDIPEGYSVSREKKERFSLILESASTNQTSMYLCASSLISRGNTQYFGPGTRLTVL.

This clonotype was observed many times. The chain combines TRBV5-1 with TRBJ2-1; weak D call: TRBD1 (6 bases). V was pared by 8 bases and J by 7 bases, with 19 bases between. This CDR3 comprises 14 residues. CDR1 is SGHRS and CDR2 is YFSETQ in the germline V gene. The CDR3 region has the DNA TGCGCCAGTTCGGACAGACCGAAGAATAATGAGCAGTTCTTC. It specifies CASSDRPKNNEQFF.

The V call is TRBV2, the J call TRBJ2-6; D is undetermined. Germline V CDR1 and CDR2: SNHLY, FYNNEI. With 3 bases removed from V and 0 bases from J, the gap between germline ends came to 3 bases. The CDR3 is made up of 14 amino acids. The CDR3 region has the DNA TGTGCCAGCAGTGACGGCTCTGGGGCCAACGTCCTGACTTTC. Amino acid sequence: CASSDGSGANVLTF.

The chain is built from TRBV6-6 and TRBJ2-7; D gene ambiguous. Trimming left V 5 bases short and J 7 bases short, with 9 bases between. Germline V CDR1 and CDR2: MNHNY, SVGAGI (reference sequence). The CDR3 loop spans 11 amino acids. This CDR3 reads CASSTGGEQYF. The CDR3 DNA reads TGTGCCAGCAGTACTGGTGGGGAGCAGTACTTC.